These 9 T cell receptor beta chains were all obtained from the same sample, sequenced in a study of cytomegalovirus exposure and HLA in healthy donors. PCR employed 60 Vbeta and 13 Jbeta primers. Using immunoSEQ multiplex PCR, the repertoire was profiled, and TCRdb retains in-frame clones only, with some absent. The sample includes fewer than 200,000 clones, around 80% of them seen just once. Sequencing was performed on PBMCs. The receptors shown here come from a woman in her 30s in good health and CMV-seropositive.

The chain couples TRBV9 to TRBJ1-5, with a possible D match to TRBD1 (6 bases). Germline V lookup: CDR1 SGDLS, CDR2 YYNGEE. The CDR3 is 16 amino acids. V lost 4 bases to trimming and J lost 1 base, with 15 bases between them. CDR3 nucleotides: TGTGCCAGCAGCCGTAGAGGGGACACCAGCAATCAGCCCCAGCATTTT. The encoded protein is CASSRRGDTSNQPQHF.

The genes are TRBV7-3 and TRBJ1-1; no firm D call. Germline V gene data show CDR1 as SGHTA and CDR2 as FQGTGA. Trimming removed 5 bases at V and 1 base at J, with 11 bases between. The CDR3 extends over 14 amino acids. This chain's CDR3 is CASSPGSGNTEAFF. CDR3 coding DNA: TGTGCCAGCAGCCCCGGGTCGGGGAACACTGAAGCTTTCTTT.

The J gene is TRBJ1-3, the V gene TRBV6-5, with 7 positions matching TRBD1. Germline CDR1 MNHEY, CDR2 SVGAGI. The V gene end was trimmed by 6 bases and the J gene end by 4 bases; junction bases not matched to a gene: 9. The length of the CDR3 is 15 residues. Written as DNA, the CDR3 is TGTGCCAGCAGCATGTCAGGGGGTCTAGGAAACACCATATATTTT. Amino acid sequence: CASSMSGGLGNTIYF.

Turning to this clone: At the DNA level, this CDR3 is encoded by other sequences in the same sample as well. The chain is built from TRBV7-3 and TRBJ1-1; D is unresolved. Germline lookup yields CDR1 SGHTA and CDR2 FQGTGA. CDR3 length: 14 residues. With 2 bases removed from V and 3 bases from J, the gap between germline ends came to 10 bases. This chain's CDR3 is CASSLSPGDTEAFF. The CDR3 coding sequence is TGTGCCAGCAGCTTATCACCGGGAGACACTGAAGCTTTCTTT.

The rearrangement uses TRBV6-4 and TRBJ1-2; 8 nucleotides align to TRBD1. The V segment lost 6 bases and the J segment 8 bases; nucleotides outside the gene matches: 5. The length of the CDR3 is 12 residues. Germline-derived CDR1 and CDR2 are MRHNA and SNTAGT. The CDR3 coding sequence is TGTGCCAGCAGCCACGGACAGGGCGGCTACACCTTC. It yields the protein CASSHGQGGYTF.

This clone was observed once. V usage is TRBV9 and J usage is TRBJ2-3; TRBD2 agrees at 7 bases. CDR1 is SGDLS, CDR2 YYNGEE, per germline. Trimming removed 2 bases from V and 3 bases from J; junction bases left unmatched: 9. The CDR3 is 16 amino acids. CDR3 in amino acids: CASSVTGGSSTDTQYF. The CDR3 region has the DNA TGTGCCAGCAGCGTGACGGGGGGATCCTCGACAGATACGCAGTATTTT.

J is TRBJ2-7 and V is TRBV7-2, with 9 nucleotides matching TRBD1. The CDR3 runs to 15 residues. The trim removed 4 bases at V and 3 bases at J, leaving 7 bases unmatched. The germline gives CDR1 SGHTA, CDR2 FQGNSA. This chain's CDR3 is CASSSDRGFYYEQYF. CDR3 bases: TGTGCCAGCAGCTCGGACAGGGGTTTTTACTACGAGCAGTACTTC.

The rearrangement links TRBV30 to TRBJ2-7; D possibly corresponds to TRBD1 (6 bases). This CDR3 is 15 amino acids long. The germline gives CDR1 GTSNPN, CDR2 SVGIG (reference sequence). Between the trimmed V and J ends, which lost 5 bases and 0 bases, there was a span of 17 bases. The CDR3 nucleotides read TGTGCCTGGGGACCGCGGACAGCCTACTCCTACGAGCAGTACTTC. Amino acids: CAWGPRTAYSYEQYF.

This rearrangement joins TRBV18 to TRBJ2-7; TRBD1 matches at 7 bases. This CDR3 is built from 14 residues. Germline V gene lookup returns CDR1 KGHSH and CDR2 LQKENI. Trimming at V came to 2 bases and at J to 2 bases, leaving 3 bases not matched to a gene. CDR3 sequence (DNA): TGTGCCAGCTCACCAACGGGACAGCCCTACGAGCAGTACTTC. Amino acids: CASSPTGQPYEQYF.